One and the same sample provided the 17 T cell receptor beta chains below, sequenced in a study of blood T cell repertoires in COVID-19. Libraries were prepared by immunoSEQ multiplex PCR; TCRdb keeps only in-frame clonotypes and omits some of them. Here the sample spans some 29,000 clones, roughly three quarters being singletons. Sequencing was done on a sample of peripheral blood. The receptors come from a woman between 65 and 79 years old with acute or convalescent COVID-19.

The V call is TRBV18, the J call TRBJ2-1; D is possibly TRBD2 (7 bases). The germline V gene encodes CDR1 KGHSH and CDR2 LQKENI. The V and J ends lost 4 bases and 7 bases respectively, with 14 bases between them. The CDR3 runs to 14 residues. CDR3 nucleotides: TGTGCCAGCTCACGGGGGGGCACGGGGAATGAGCAGTTCTTC. This sequence encodes CASSRGGTGNEQFF.

The chain has TRBV5-1 and TRBJ1-6; 9 bases line up with TRBD1. V lost 0 bases, J lost 0 bases, and 7 bases stayed unmatched. CDR1 and CDR2 (germline): SGHRS, YFSETQ. This CDR3 contains 19 residues. The CDR3 protein is CASSLGGQGTSSYNSPLHF. In nucleotides, the CDR3 is TGCGCCAGCAGCTTGGGAGGACAGGGGACGAGCTCCTATAATTCACCCCTCCACTTT.

The J gene is TRBJ2-7, the V gene TRBV4-1; 10 bases are shared with TRBD2. The CDR3 has 17 amino acids. CDR1 is MGHRA, CDR2 YSYEKL, per germline. V lost 1 base, J lost 4 bases, and 10 bases stayed unmatched. The CDR3 protein is CASSQGLAGVRAYEQYF. In DNA form, the CDR3 reads TGCGCCAGCAGCCAAGGGCTAGCGGGGGTACGCGCTTACGAGCAGTACTTC.

There are a few counts of this clone. The chain's CDR3 is CASSSDRAYYGYTF. Here the CDR3 DNA reads TGTGCCAGCAGTTCGGACAGGGCTTACTATGGCTACACCTTC. The V and J genes are TRBV6-2 or TRBV6-3 and TRBJ1-2; 8 positions agree with TRBD1. The CDR3 sequence is 14 residues long. V was pared by 4 bases and J by 3 bases, with 4 bases of the junction left unmatched. From germline, CDR1 is MNHEY and CDR2 SVGEGT.

The chain combines TRBV12-3 or TRBV12-4 with TRBJ2-5; a weak D match, TRBD2 (6 bases). The CDR3 totals 13 residues. V was shortened by 6 bases and J by 4 bases, with 12 bases between the two germline ends. The CDR3 reads CASSAGTRETQYF. DNA of the CDR3: TGTGCCAGCAGCGCAGGGACTCGAGAGACCCAGTACTTC.

The J gene is TRBJ1-2, the V gene TRBV5-5; 8 nucleotides align to TRBD1. V dropped 2 bases and J dropped 0; count of bases not matched to a gene: 6. CDR3 length: 16 amino acids. The V gene's germline CDR1 is SGHKS and CDR2 YYEKEE (reference sequence). The CDR3 nucleotides read TGTGCCAGCAGCTTAACGGGGACAGGAGCTAACTATGGCTACACCTTC. Amino acids: CASSLTGTGANYGYTF.

The chain uses TRBV19 and TRBJ1-1; no clear D. The CDR3 length is 14 residues. V was trimmed by 4 bases and J by 0 bases, leaving 9 bases between them. Germline CDR1 is LNHDA and CDR2 is SQIVND (reference sequence). The CDR3 protein is CASSTKAMNTEAFF. The CDR3 nucleotides read TGTGCCAGTAGTACCAAAGCCATGAACACTGAAGCTTTCTTT.

This clone was seen just once. The chain combines TRBV3-1 (or the pseudogene TRBV3-2) with TRBJ1-2; D remains ambiguous. CDR1 and CDR2 (germline): LGHDT, YNNKEL (reference sequence). The CDR3 runs to 13 residues. V shed 4 bases and J shed 1 base, with 7 bases lying between them. In DNA form, the CDR3 reads TGTGCCAGCAGCCCTGGGCTTAACTATGGCTACACCTTC. The encoded protein is CASSPGLNYGYTF.

The chain carries TRBV24-1 and TRBJ2-3, with D perhaps TRBD2 (5 bases). Germline V gives CDR1 KGHDR, CDR2 SFDVKD. This CDR3 spans 16 amino acids. V was cut by 1 base and J by 4 bases, with 14 bases left in between. The CDR3 bases are TGTGCCACCAGTGATTTAGGGAGTTTCGACGCAGATACGCAGTATTTT. It translates to CATSDLGSFDADTQYF.

The chain employs TRBV27 and TRBJ2-5, with TRBD1 matching over 10 bases. Germline V gives CDR1 MNHEY, CDR2 SMNVEV (reference sequence). The ends lost 4 bases at V and 0 bases at J; junction bases unmatched: 8. There are 17 residues in the CDR3. In nucleotides, the CDR3 is TGTGCCAGCAGTTCGGGATGGGGACAGGGGTACCAAGAGACCCAGTACTTC. Translated: CASSSGWGQGYQETQYF.

This clone was seen a handful of times. This rearrangement joins TRBV27 to TRBJ2-7; 10 nucleotides match TRBD1. Unmatched junction bases numbered 6, after V lost 5 bases and J lost 2 bases. The germline V gene encodes CDR1 MNHEY and CDR2 SMNVEV (reference sequence). The CDR3 loop spans 15 amino acids. The CDR3 DNA follows: TGTGCCAGCAGTCTCAGGGGACAGGGGCCCTACGAGCAGTACTTC. It is translated as CASSLRGQGPYEQYF.

The chain uses TRBV18 and TRBJ2-3; 8 nucleotides line up with TRBD1. Germline V gene data show CDR1 as KGHSH and CDR2 as LQKENI. The trim removed 1 base at V and 1 base at J, leaving 1 base unmatched. The length of the CDR3 is 15 residues. In nucleotides, the CDR3 is TGTGCCAGCTCACCACTGGGACAGGGCACAGATACGCAGTATTTT. The encoded protein is CASSPLGQGTDTQYF.

The chain uses TRBV27 and TRBJ1-2; 8 positions agree with TRBD1. The CDR3 length is 15 residues. CDR1 and CDR2 (germline): MNHEY, SMNVEV (reference sequence). After removal of 4 bases from V and 8 bases from J, the junction contained 12 bases not matched to a gene. The CDR3 DNA reads TGTGCCAGCAGTTCCGGGACAGGAGAGGGTATAGGCTACACCTTC. Its translation: CASSSGTGEGIGYTF.

The V gene is TRBV27, the J gene TRBJ1-4; a possible D gene is TRBD1 (6 bases). Germline loops: CDR1 MNHEY, CDR2 SMNVEV (reference sequence). The CDR3 is 14 residues long. Trimming took off 2 bases at V and 8 bases at J, with 12 bases between the two ends. The CDR3 DNA is TGTGCCAGCAGTTTAAACAGGGCCGAGGAAAAACTGTTTTTT. Residues: CASSLNRAEEKLFF.

J is TRBJ1-2 and V is TRBV7-9; possible D gene TRBD1, 6 bases. The V and J ends lost 5 bases and 1 base respectively, with 11 bases between them. The germline CDR1 and CDR2 sequences are SEHNR and FQNEAQ (reference sequence). This CDR3 has 14 residues. CDR3 sequence (DNA): TGTGCCAGCAGCCCCGACAGGTTTAACTATGGCTACACCTTC. As protein: CASSPDRFNYGYTF. The full variable domain, completed using reference TRBV7-9 and TRBJ1-2, is DTGVSQNPRHKITKRGQNVTFRCDPISEHNRLYWYRQTLGQGPEFLTYFQNEAQLEKSRLLSDRFSAERPKGSFSTLEIQRTEQGDSAMYLCASSPDRFNYGYTFGSGTRLTVV.

The rearrangement links TRBV9 to TRBJ2-1; 16 positions match TRBD2. Germline CDR1 and CDR2: SGDLS and YYNGEE. The V segment lost 2 bases and the J segment 7 bases; nucleotides outside the gene matches: 9. This CDR3 is 18 amino acids long. DNA for the CDR3: TGTGCCAGCAGCGTCATCCCCGGGACTAGCGGGGGGGCTAATGAGCAGTTCTTC. Protein: CASSVIPGTSGGANEQFF.

The chain uses TRBV7-8 and TRBJ1-1; 7 bases fit TRBD1. The junction had 18 bases not matched to a gene; V was cut back by 8 bases and J by 3 bases. The CDR3 has 17 amino acids. Per the germline V gene, CDR1 is SGHVS and CDR2 is FQNEAQ. In DNA form, the CDR3 reads TGTGCCAGCTCCCCCTGGCGGGTACCCACAGGGGACACTGAAGCTTTCTTT. This codes for CASSPWRVPTGDTEAFF.